The sequence of this T cell receptor beta chain was determined in a study of T cell repertoires in cytomegalovirus infection (dated 2019 in TCRdb). The study in broad terms: The HLA type of each donor mattered for the analysis, because public TCR beta signatures pointed to carriage of CMV infection along with the matching HLA type. Summary of the overall study and its limitations: Carriers of CMV infection plus the relevant HLA type were discriminated by the cumulative frequency of public TCR beta family members in the study cohort and in an independent approximately 360-donor cohort. The ex vivo response was dominated by HLA-C-restricted CMV-specific TCR beta clonotypes, which also provided the single most frequent clonotype in two of eight donors.

The sequencing machine was an Illumina HiSeq 1500. TCRdb trimmed public reads at Q25 via fastp, called clones via MiXCR and kept in-frame beta chains. CDR3 protein duplicates are merged, each entry listing the most common genes and DNA. For this sample there are under 800,000 distinct CDR3 sequences; 24% appear just once. The ten largest clones represent around 8% of the sample. This clonotype showed up many times. Its specific antigen is unknown. No base quality information exists; no much larger clone differs at one position. This receptor was identified in a human donor in good health (CMV status not recorded). Some clones in this sample may be carry-over from other donors' samples. Input material: CD8+ T cells from PBMCs.

The DNA is TGTGCCAGCAGCTCTCGACTAGCGGGGGGGAACACCGGGGAGCTGTTTTTT. The encoded protein is CASSSRLAGGNTGELFF. This receptor chain uses TRBV7-9 and TRBJ2-2, with 13 central nucleotides matching TRBD2. Germline trimming: 4 bases from V, 1 base from J; junction bases outside gene matches: 3. The germline V gene (reference sequence) gives CDR1 as SEHNR and CDR2 as FQNEAQ. Spanning cysteine to phenylalanine, the CDR3 consists of 17 amino acids. Left in the record is the CDR3 DNA by itself, 51 bases read in frame from the first base. Supplemented by the reference TRBV7-9 and TRBJ2-2 proteins around the CDR3, the complete variable domain is DTGVSQNPRHKITKRGQNVTFRCDPISEHNRLYWYRQTLGQGPEFLTYFQNEAQLEKSRLLSDRFSAERPKGSFSTLEIQRTEQGDSAMYLCASSSRLAGGNTGELFFGEGSRLTVL.